What follows is one T cell receptor (beta chain) and its context. Its antigen remains unknown. The CDR3 spans 15 residues. Germline V gives CDR1 MNHNS, CDR2 SASEGT. V lost 7 bases, J lost 0 bases, and 6 bases stayed unmatched. TCRdb recomputed calls from the 5' RACE reads with MiXCR, one row per CDR3 protein. Of a few hundred thousand distinct CDR3 sequences in the sample, roughly 8.7% were seen once. This record belongs to a study of T cells after yellow fever vaccination. Points from the study as a whole: The secondary response was weaker but peaked faster, day 5 versus 15.

The sample in question was CD4+ T cells sorted from PBMCs, obtained 5 days after the yellow fever booster vaccination. The clonotype was recovered from a man between 18 and 35 years old who received the YFV17D yellow fever vaccine. V and J are TRBV6-1 and TRBJ1-5; 7 positions match TRBD1. CDR3 sequence reads: CASNPDRNSNQPQHF. CDR3 nucleotides: TGTGCCAGCAATCCGGACAGGAATAGCAATCAGCCCCAGCATTTT.